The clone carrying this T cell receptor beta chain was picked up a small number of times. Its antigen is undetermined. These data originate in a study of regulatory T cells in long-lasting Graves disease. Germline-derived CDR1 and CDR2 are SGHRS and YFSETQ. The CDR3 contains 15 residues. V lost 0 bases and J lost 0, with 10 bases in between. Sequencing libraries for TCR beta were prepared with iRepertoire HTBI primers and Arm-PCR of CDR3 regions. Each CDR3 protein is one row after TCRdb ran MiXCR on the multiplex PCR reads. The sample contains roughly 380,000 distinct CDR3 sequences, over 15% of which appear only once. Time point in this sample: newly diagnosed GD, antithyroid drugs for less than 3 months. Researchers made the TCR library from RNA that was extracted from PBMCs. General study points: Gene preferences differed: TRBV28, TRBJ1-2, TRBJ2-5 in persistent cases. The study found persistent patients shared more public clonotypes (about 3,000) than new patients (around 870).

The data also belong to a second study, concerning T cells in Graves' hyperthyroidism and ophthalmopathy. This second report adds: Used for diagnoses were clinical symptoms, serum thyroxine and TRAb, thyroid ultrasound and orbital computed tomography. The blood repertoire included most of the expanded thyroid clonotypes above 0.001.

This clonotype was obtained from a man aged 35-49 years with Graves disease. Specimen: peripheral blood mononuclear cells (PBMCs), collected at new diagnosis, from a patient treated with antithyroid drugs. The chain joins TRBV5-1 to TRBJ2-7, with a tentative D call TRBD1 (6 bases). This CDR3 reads CASSLDMDSSYEQYF. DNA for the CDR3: TGCGCCAGCAGCTTGGATATGGACAGCTCCTACGAGCAGTACTTC.